This T cell receptor (beta chain) appears in the sequencing data of a study of OX40 agonist ivuxolimab in advanced cancers. Study at large: Age averaged about 66 years (range roughly 23 to 79), and less than 85% were male.

On this clone: The antigen remains undetermined.

TCRdb's copy holds only in-frame clones and misses some; the assay was immunoSEQ multiplex PCR. This table has more than 60,000 clones, about nine tenths appearing once. Study-wide findings and caveats: Expanded clones were, on average, more numerous among CD8+ T cells than CD4+. Partial responders dosed at 0.1-3.0 mg/kg displayed clonal expansion ranking among the lowest. Nonresponders, in some cases, also had low normalized T-cell clonal expansion.

V lost 0 bases, J lost 7 bases, and 11 bases stayed unmatched. CDR1 is SGHVS, CDR2 FNYEAQ, per germline. CDR3 length: 16 amino acids. The TCR comes from an adult with an advanced solid tumor such as melanoma, head and neck, liver or kidney cancer. Sequenced here: CD4+ or CD8+ T cells sorted from blood, sampled in a trial of the OX40 agonist ivuxolimab. The rearrangement uses TRBV7-6 and TRBJ1-2, with 7 bases identical to TRBD1. The CDR3: CASSLAKGAGFGGYTF. The CDR3 nucleotides are TGTGCCAGCAGCTTAGCGAAGGGGGCCGGGTTTGGTGGCTACACCTTC.